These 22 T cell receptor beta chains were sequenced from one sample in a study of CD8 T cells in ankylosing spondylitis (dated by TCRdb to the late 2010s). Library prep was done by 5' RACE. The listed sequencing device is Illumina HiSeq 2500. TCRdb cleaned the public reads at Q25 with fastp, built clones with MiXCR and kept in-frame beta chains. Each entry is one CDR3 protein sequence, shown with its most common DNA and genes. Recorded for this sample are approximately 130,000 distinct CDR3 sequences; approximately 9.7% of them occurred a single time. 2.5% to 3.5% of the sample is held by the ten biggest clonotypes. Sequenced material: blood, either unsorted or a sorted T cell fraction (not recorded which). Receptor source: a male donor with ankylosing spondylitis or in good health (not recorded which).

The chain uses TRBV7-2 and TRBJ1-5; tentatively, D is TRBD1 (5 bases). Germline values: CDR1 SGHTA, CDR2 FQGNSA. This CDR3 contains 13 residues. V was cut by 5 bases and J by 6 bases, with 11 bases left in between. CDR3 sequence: CASSPPGAQPQHF. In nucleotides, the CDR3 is TGTGCCAGCAGCCCCCCTGGGGCTCAGCCCCAGCATTTT.

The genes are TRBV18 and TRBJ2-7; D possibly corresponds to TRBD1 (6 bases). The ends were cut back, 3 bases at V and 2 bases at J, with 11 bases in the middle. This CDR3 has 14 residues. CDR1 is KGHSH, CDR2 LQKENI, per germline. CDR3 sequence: CASSPGWDTYEQYF. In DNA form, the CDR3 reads TGTGCCAGCTCACCCGGCTGGGACACCTACGAGCAGTACTTC.

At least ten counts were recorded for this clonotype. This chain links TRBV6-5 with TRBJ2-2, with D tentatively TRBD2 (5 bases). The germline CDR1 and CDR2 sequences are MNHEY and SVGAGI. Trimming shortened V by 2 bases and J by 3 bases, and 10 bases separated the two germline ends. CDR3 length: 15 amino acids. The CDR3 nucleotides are TGTGCCAGCAGTTACGCAAAAGCGGACACCGGGGAGCTGTTTTTT. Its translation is CASSYAKADTGELFF.

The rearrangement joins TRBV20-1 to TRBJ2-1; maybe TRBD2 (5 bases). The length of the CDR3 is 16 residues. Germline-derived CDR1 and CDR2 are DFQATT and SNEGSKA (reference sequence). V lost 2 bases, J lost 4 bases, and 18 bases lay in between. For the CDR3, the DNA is TGCAGTGCTAGATACACACGAGGAGGATGGTACAATGAGCAGTTCTTC. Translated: CSARYTRGGWYNEQFF.

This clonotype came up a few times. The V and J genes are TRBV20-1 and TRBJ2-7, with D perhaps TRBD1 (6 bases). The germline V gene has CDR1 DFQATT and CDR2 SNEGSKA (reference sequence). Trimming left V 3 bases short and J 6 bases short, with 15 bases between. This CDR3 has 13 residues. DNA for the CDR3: TGCAGTGCTAGCCCAGGGGTGGGCGGCGAGCAGTACTTC. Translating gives CSASPGVGGEQYF.

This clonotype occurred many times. The CDR3 bases are TGTGCCAGCAGCCGGACAGGGCGCAGGACTGAAGCTTTCTTT. The encoded protein is CASSRTGRRTEAFF. The chain carries TRBV12-3 or TRBV12-4 and TRBJ1-1; 8 bases line up with TRBD1. The CDR3 length is 14 residues. The junction had 8 bases not matched to a gene; V was cut back by 6 bases and J by 5 bases.

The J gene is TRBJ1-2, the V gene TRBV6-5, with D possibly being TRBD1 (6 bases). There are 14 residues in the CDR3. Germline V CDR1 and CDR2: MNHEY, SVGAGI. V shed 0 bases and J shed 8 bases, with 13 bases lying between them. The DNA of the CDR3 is TGTGCCAGCAGTTACTCCCGGGGGGCGGGGGGCTACACCTTC. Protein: CASSYSRGAGGYTF.

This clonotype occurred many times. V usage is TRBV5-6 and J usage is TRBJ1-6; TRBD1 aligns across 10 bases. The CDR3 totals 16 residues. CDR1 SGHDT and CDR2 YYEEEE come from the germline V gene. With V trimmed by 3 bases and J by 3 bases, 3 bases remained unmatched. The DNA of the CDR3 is TGTGCCAGCAGCTACGGGACAGGGGACTATAATTCACCCCTCCACTTT. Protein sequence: CASSYGTGDYNSPLHF.

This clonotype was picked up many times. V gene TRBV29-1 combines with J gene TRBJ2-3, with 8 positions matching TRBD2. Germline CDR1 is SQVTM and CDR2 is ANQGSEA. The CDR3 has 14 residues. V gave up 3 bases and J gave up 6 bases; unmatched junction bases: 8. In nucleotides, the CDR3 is TGCAGCGTTGAGGGAGGACTAGCTACCGATACGCAGTATTTT. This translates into CSVEGGLATDTQYF.

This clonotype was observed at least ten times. CDR3: CSVGGLAGTGELFF. CDR3 DNA: TGCAGCGTTGGCGGACTAGCGGGCACCGGGGAGCTGTTTTTT. This chain joins TRBV29-1 and TRBJ2-2; the match to TRBD2 covers 11 bases. The CDR3 runs to 14 residues. The germline gives CDR1 SQVTM, CDR2 ANQGSEA. The J segment lost 4 bases and the V segment lost 4 bases, leaving 2 bases of the junction unmatched.

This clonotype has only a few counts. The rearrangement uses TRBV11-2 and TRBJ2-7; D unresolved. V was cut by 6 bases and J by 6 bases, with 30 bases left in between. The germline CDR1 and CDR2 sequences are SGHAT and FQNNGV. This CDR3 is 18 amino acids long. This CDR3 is CASSQPRAGSKRKREQYF. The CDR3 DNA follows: TGTGCCAGCAGTCAACCCCGGGCAGGCTCTAAGAGAAAGCGCGAGCAGTACTTC. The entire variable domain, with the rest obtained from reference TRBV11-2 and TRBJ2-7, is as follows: EAGVAQSPRYKIIEKRQSVAFWCNPISGHATLYWYQQILGQGPKLLIQFQNNGVVDDSQLPKDRFSAERLKGVDSTLKIQPAKLEDSAVYLCASSQPRAGSKRKREQYFGPGTRLTVT.

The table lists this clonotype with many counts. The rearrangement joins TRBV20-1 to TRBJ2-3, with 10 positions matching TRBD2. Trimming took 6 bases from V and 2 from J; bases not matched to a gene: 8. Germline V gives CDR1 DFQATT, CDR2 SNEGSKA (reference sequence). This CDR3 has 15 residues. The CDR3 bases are TGCAGTGCGGAAACCGGGACTAGCGCCACAGATACGCAGTATTTT. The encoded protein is CSAETGTSATDTQYF.

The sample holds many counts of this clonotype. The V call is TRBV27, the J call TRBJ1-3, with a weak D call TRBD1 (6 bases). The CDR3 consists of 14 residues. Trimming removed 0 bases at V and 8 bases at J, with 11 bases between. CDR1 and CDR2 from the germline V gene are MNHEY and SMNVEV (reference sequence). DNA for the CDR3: TGTGCCAGCAGTTTATCGGCAGGGGTGGACACCATATATTTT. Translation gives CASSLSAGVDTIYF.

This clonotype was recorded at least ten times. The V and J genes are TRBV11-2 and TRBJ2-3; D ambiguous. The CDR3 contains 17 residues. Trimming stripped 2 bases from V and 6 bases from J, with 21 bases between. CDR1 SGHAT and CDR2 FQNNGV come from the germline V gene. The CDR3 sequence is CASSLTTVSGLTDTQYF. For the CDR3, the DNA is TGTGCCAGCAGCTTAACTACGGTCTCCGGGTTGACGGATACGCAGTATTTT. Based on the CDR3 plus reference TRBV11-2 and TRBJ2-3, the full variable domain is EAGVAQSPRYKIIEKRQSVAFWCNPISGHATLYWYQQILGQGPKLLIQFQNNGVVDDSQLPKDRFSAERLKGVDSTLKIQPAKLEDSAVYLCASSLTTVSGLTDTQYFGPGTRLTVL.

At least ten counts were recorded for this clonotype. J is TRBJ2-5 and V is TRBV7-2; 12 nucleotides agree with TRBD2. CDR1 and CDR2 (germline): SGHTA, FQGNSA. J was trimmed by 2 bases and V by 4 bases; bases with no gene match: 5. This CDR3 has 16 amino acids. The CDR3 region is CASSSIGLAGQETQYF. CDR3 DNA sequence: TGTGCCAGCAGCTCAATCGGACTAGCGGGACAAGAGACCCAGTACTTC.

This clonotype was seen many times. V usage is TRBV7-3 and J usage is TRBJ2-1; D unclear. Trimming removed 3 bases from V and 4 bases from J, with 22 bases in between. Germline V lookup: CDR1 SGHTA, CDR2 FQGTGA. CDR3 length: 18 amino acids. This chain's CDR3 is CASSFSPRDSLLYNEQFF. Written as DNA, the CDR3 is TGTGCCAGCAGCTTTTCTCCCCGTGATAGCCTCCTGTACAATGAGCAGTTCTTC. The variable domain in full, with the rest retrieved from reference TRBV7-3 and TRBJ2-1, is GAGVSQTPSNKVTEKGKYVELRCDPISGHTALYWYRQSLGQGPEFLIYFQGTGAADDSGLPNDRFFAVRPEGSVSTLKIQRTERGDSAVYLCASSFSPRDSLLYNEQFFGPGTRLTVL.

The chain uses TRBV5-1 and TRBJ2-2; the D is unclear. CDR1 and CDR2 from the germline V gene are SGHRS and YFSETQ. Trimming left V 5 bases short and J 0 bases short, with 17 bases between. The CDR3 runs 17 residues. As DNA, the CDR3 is TGCGCCAGCAGTCGTGGTGCTGGGAATCCGAACACCGGGGAGCTGTTTTTT. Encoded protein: CASSRGAGNPNTGELFF.

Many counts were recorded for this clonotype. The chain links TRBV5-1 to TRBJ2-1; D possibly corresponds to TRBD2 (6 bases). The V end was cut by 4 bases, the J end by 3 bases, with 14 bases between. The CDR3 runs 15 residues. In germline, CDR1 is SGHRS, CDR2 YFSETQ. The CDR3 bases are TGCGCCAGCAGCGCACCGGGACTGCACTACAATGAGCAGTTCTTC. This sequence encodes CASSAPGLHYNEQFF.

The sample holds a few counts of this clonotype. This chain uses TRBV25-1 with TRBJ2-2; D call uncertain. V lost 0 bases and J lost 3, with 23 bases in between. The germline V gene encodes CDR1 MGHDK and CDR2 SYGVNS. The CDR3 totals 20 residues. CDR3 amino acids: CASSEYFTKPGPPHTGELFF. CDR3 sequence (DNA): TGTGCCAGCAGTGAATATTTTACCAAACCGGGTCCACCGCACACCGGGGAGCTGTTTTTT.

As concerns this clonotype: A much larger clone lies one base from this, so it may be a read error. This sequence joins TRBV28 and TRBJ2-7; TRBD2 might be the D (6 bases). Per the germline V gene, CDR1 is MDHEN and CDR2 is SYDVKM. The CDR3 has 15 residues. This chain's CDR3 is CASSLDGGGLYKQYF. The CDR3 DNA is TGTGCCAGCAGTTTGGACGGTGGGGGACTCTACAAGCAGTACTTC.

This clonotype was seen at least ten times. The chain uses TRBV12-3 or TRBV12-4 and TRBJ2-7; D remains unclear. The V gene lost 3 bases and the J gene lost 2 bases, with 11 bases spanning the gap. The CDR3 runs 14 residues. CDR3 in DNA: TGTGCCAGCAGTTTTGGCGGAATTGCCTACGAGCAGTACTTC. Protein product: CASSFGGIAYEQYF.

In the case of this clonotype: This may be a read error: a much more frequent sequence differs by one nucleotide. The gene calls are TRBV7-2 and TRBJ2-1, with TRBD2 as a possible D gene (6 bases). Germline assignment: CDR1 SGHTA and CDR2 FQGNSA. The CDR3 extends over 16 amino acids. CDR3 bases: TGTGCCAGCAGCGATTATCGGGAGAGAGCCTACAATGAGCATTTCTTC. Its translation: CASSDYRERAYNEHFF.